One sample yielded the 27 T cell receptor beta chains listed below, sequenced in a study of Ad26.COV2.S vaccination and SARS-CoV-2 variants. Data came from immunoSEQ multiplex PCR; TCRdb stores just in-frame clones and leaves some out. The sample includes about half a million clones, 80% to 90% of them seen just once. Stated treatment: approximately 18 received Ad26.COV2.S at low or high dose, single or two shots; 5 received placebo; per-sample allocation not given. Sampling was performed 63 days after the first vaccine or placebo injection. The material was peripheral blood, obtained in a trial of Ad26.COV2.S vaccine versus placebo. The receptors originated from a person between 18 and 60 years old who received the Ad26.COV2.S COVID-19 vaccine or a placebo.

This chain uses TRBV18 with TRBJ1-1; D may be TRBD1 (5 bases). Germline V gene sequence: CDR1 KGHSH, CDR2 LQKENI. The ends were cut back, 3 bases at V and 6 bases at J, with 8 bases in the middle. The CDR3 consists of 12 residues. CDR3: CASSPGGAEAFF. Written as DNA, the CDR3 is TGTGCCAGCTCACCCGGGGGGGCTGAAGCTTTCTTT.

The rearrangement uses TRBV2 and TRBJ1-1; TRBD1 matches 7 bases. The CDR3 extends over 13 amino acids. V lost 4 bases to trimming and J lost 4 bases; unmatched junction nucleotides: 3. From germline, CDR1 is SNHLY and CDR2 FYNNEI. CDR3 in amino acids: CASSARQGTEAFF. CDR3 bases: TGTGCCAGCAGTGCTCGACAGGGCACTGAAGCTTTCTTT.

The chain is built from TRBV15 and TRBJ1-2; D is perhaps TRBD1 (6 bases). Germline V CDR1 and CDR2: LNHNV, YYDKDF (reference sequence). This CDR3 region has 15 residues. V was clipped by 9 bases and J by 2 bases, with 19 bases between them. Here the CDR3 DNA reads TGTGCCACAGACCCCGCAGGGGTGGGGAACTATGGCTACACCTTC. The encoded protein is CATDPAGVGNYGYTF.

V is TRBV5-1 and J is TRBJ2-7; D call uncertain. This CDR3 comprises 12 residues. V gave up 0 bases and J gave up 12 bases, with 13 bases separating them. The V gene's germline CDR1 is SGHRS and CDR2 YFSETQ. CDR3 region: CASSLVDGRLYF. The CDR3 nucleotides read TGCGCCAGCAGCTTGGTGGACGGGCGTCTGTACTTC.

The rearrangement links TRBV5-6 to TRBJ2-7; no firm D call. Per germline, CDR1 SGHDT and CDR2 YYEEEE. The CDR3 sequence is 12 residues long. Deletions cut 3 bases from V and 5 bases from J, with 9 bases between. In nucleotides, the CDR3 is TGTGCCAGCAGCTGGCTCGGAAACGAGCAGTACTTC. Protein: CASSWLGNEQYF.

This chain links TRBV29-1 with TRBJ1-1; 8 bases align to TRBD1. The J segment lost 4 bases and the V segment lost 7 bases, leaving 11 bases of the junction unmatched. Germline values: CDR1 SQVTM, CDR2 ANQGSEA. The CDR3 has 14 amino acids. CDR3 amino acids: CSADGQGAVTEAFF. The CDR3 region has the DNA TGCAGCGCCGACGGTCAGGGGGCGGTCACTGAAGCTTTCTTT.

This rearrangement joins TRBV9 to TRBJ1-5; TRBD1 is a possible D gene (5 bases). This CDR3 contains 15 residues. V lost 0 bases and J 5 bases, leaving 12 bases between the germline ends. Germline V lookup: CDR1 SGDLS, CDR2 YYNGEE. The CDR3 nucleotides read TGTGCCAGCAGCGTAGGGGGCAGTACTTATCAGCCCCAGCATTTT. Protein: CASSVGGSTYQPQHF.

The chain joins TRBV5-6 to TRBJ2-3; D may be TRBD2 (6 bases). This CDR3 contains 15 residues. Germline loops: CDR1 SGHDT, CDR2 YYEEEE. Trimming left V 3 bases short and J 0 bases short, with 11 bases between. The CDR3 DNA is TGTGCCAGCAGCTGGACCGGGGGAAGCACAGATACGCAGTATTTT. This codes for CASSWTGGSTDTQYF.

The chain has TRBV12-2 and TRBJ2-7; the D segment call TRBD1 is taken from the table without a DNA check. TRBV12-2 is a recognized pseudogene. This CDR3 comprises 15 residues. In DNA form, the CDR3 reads TGTGCAAGTCGCTTAATCCTGGCAGGGGGCTGCGAGCAGTACTTC. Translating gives CASRLILAGGCEQYF.

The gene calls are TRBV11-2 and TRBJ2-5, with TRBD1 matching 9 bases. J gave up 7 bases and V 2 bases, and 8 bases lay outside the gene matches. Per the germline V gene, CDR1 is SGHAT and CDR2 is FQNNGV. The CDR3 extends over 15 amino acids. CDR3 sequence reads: CASSLRGQGRVTQYF. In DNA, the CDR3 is TGTGCCAGCAGCTTAAGGGGACAGGGTCGGGTGACCCAGTACTTC.

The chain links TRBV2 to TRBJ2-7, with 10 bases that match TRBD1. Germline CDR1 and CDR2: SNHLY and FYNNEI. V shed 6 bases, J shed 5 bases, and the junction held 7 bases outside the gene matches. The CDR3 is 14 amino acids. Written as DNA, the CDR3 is TGTGCCAGCAGGAGGGGACAGGGGCGCCACGAGCAGTACTTC. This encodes CASRRGQGRHEQYF.

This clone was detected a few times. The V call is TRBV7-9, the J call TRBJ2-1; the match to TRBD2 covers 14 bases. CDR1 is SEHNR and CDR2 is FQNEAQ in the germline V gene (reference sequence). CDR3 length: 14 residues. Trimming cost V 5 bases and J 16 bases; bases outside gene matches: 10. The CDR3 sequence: CASSRLAGGPLFFF. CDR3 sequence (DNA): TGTGCCAGCAGCCGACTAGCGGGGGGGCCGTTATTTTTCTTC.

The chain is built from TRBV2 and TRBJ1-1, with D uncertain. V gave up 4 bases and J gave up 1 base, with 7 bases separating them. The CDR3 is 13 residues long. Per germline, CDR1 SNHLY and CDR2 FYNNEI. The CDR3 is CASSVGGNTEAFF. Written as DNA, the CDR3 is TGTGCCAGCAGTGTTGGCGGGAACACTGAAGCTTTCTTT.

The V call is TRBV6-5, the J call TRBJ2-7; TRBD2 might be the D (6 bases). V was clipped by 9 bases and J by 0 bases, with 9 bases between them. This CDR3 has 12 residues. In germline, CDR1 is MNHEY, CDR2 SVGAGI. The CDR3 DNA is TGTGCCAGTCACGGGAGCTCCTACGAGCAGTACTTC. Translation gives CASHGSSYEQYF.

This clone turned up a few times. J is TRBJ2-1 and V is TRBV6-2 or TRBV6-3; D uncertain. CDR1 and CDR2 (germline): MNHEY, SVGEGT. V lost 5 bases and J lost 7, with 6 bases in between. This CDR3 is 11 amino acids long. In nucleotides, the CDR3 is TGTGCCAGCAGTCCAAGGAATGAGCAGTTCTTC. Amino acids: CASSPRNEQFF.

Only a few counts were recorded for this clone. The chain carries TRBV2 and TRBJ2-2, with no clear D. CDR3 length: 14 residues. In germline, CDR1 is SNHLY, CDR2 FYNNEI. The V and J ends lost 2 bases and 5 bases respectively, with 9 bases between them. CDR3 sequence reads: CASSESSGTGELFF. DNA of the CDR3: TGTGCCAGCAGTGAATCCTCTGGGACCGGGGAGCTGTTTTTT.

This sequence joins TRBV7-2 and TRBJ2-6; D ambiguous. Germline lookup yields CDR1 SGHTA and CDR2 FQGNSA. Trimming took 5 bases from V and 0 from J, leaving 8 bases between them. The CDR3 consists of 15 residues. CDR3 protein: CASSLQSSGANVLTF. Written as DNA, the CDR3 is TGTGCCAGCAGCCTACAGAGCTCTGGGGCCAACGTCCTGACTTTC.

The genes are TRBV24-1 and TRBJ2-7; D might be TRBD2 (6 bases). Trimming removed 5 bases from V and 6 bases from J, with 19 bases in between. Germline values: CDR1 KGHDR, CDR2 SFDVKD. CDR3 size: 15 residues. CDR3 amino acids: CATSGGTEVWGEQYF. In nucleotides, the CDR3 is TGTGCCACCAGTGGCGGGACGGAGGTTTGGGGCGAGCAGTACTTC.

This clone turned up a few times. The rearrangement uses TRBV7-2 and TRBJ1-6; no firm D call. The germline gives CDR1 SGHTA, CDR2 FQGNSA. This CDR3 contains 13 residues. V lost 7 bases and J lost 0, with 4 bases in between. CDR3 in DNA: TGTGCCAGCACAAGCTCCTATAATTCACCCCTCCACTTT. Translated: CASTSSYNSPLHF.

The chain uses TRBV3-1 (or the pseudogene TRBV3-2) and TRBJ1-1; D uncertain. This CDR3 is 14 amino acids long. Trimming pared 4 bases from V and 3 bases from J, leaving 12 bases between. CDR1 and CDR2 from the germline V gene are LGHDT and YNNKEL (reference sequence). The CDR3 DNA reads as TGTGCCAGCAGCCCAAGGGTGGGAGACACTGAAGCTTTCTTT. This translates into CASSPRVGDTEAFF.

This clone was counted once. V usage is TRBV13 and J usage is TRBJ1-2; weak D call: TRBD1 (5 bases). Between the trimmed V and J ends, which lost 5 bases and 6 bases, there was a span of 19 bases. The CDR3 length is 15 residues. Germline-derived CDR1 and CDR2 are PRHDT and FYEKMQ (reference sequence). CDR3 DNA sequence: TGTGCCAGCAGCCATCTCGCAGGGAATGAAAATGGCTACACCTTC. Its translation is CASSHLAGNENGYTF.

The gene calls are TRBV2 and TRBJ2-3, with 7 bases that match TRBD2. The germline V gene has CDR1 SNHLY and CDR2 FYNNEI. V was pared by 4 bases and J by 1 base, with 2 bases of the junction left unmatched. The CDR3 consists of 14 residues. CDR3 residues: CASSATSGTDTQYF. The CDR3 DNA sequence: TGTGCCAGCAGTGCTACTAGCGGCACAGATACGCAGTATTTT.

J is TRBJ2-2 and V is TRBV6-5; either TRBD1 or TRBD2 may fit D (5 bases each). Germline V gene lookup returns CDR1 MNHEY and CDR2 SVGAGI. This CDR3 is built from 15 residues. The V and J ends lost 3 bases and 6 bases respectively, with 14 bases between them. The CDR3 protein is CASSYQARGPGELFF. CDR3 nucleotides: TGTGCCAGCAGTTATCAGGCGAGGGGCCCCGGGGAGCTGTTTTTT.

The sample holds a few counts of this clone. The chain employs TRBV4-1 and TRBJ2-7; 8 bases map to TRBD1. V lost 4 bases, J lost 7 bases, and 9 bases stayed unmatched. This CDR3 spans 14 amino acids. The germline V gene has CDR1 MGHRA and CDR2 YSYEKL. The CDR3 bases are TGCGCCAGCAGCCGCTTAGGACAGGGTTGGGAGCAGTACTTC. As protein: CASSRLGQGWEQYF.

CDR3 nucleotides: TGTGCCAGCAGCTTTTACAGGGACCTCGAACCGAATGCAGGAAAACTGTTTTTT. Translated, it gives CASSFYRDLEPNAGKLFF. This chain links TRBV7-2 with TRBJ1-4; possibly TRBD1 for D (6 bases). Deletions cut 3 bases from V and 10 bases from J, with 27 bases between. The CDR3 extends over 18 amino acids. Germline V gene sequence: CDR1 SGHTA, CDR2 FQGNSA.

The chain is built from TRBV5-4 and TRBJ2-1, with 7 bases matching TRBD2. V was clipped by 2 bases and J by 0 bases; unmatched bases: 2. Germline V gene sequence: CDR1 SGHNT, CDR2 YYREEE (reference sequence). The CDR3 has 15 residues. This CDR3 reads CASSFGGGSYNEQFF. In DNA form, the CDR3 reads TGTGCCAGCAGCTTCGGCGGGGGCTCCTACAATGAGCAGTTCTTC.

This CDR3 is CASSRGYTDTQYF. CDR3 in DNA: TGTGCCAGTAGTAGGGGTTACACAGATACGCAGTATTTT. This chain connects TRBV19 to TRBJ2-3; the D is unclear. The CDR3 length is 13 residues. Germline V gene data show CDR1 as LNHDA and CDR2 as SQIVND (reference sequence). V lost 4 bases to trimming and J lost 2 bases, with 7 bases between them.